Each of the 8 T cell receptor beta chains below was sequenced from the same sample in a study of T cell responses to AZD1222 COVID-19 vaccine. Profiling relied on immunoSEQ multiplex PCR, and the TCRdb table lists in-frame clones only, not all of them. This repertoire shows around 100,000 clones, about nine tenths found once; its top ten account for under 50%. The input for sequencing was peripheral blood, taken on day 0 of AZD1222 vaccination. Receptors were obtained from an adult in good health.

The V gene is TRBV7-2, the J gene TRBJ2-7; D is unclear. V shed 5 bases and J shed 2 bases, with 16 bases lying between them. The CDR3 is 15 residues long. From germline, CDR1 is SGHTA and CDR2 FQGNSA. This CDR3 reads CASSPFIVVTYEQYF. Here the CDR3 DNA reads TGTGCCAGCAGCCCTTTTATAGTTGTAACCTACGAGCAGTACTTC.

The CDR3: CASRAPPPGPYSGELFF. The CDR3, as DNA: TGTGCCAGCAGAGCTCCTCCCCCTGGGCCCTACTCCGGGGAGCTGTTTTTT. The V and J genes are TRBV27 and TRBJ2-2; no clear D gene. CDR3 length: 17 amino acids. Between the trimmed V and J ends, which lost 6 bases and 6 bases, there was a span of 23 bases. The germline V gene has CDR1 MNHEY and CDR2 SMNVEV (reference sequence).

The genes are TRBV28 and TRBJ1-2, with 8 bases lining up with TRBD1. CDR3 size: 14 residues. Per the germline V gene, CDR1 is MDHEN and CDR2 is SYDVKM. Trimming cost V 7 bases and J 0 bases; bases outside gene matches: 4. The CDR3 bases are TGTGCCAGCAAACAGGGGGTTGCTAACTATGGCTACACCTTC. Residues: CASKQGVANYGYTF.

The rearrangement links TRBV18 to TRBJ1-1; 7 bases are shared with TRBD1. Per the germline V gene, CDR1 is KGHSH and CDR2 is LQKENI. The V and J ends lost 5 bases and 2 bases, in that order; junction bases with no gene match: 5. The CDR3 totals 14 residues. Written as DNA, the CDR3 is TGTGCCAGCTCAAAGGACAGGTCCAACACTGAAGCTTTCTTT. Translated, it gives CASSKDRSNTEAFF.

V and J are TRBV4-3 and TRBJ2-7, with 7 bases fitting TRBD2. Germline CDR1 is LGHNA and CDR2 is YSLEER. The trim removed 0 bases at V and 5 bases at J, leaving 7 bases unmatched. There are 15 residues in the CDR3. CDR3 bases: TGCGCCAGCAGCCAAGATCCCCAGGGAGGGAACGAGCAGTACTTC. This sequence encodes CASSQDPQGGNEQYF.

This chain joins TRBV5-1 and TRBJ1-2, with a tentative D call TRBD1 (6 bases). The CDR3 is 16 amino acids. The V end lost 0 bases, the J end lost 4 bases, and 16 bases lay between the germline ends. Germline V CDR1 and CDR2: SGHRS, YFSETQ. The CDR3 sequence is CASSLEPGATLYGYTF. The DNA of the CDR3 is TGCGCCAGCAGCTTGGAACCGGGGGCGACCCTCTATGGCTACACCTTC.

The genes are TRBV19 and TRBJ2-7, with TRBD1 identical over 9 bases. V lost 1 base and J lost 3; bases outside the gene matches: 1. This CDR3 is built from 14 residues. Germline V gene lookup returns CDR1 LNHDA and CDR2 SQIVND (reference sequence). The CDR3 sequence is CASSIGTGDYEQYF. DNA of the CDR3: TGTGCCAGTAGTATAGGGACAGGGGACTACGAGCAGTACTTC.

This chain links TRBV6-5 with TRBJ1-2; D gene unclear. Trimming removed 5 bases at V and 4 bases at J, with 14 bases between. Germline V gene sequence: CDR1 MNHEY, CDR2 SVGAGI. This CDR3 comprises 14 residues. The CDR3 is CASSRDLRSYGYTF. CDR3 nucleotides: TGTGCCAGCAGTCGTGATCTCAGGAGCTATGGCTACACCTTC.